This T cell receptor beta chain derives from a study of Tregs in tolerant kidney transplant recipients. TCRdb's copy holds only in-frame clones and misses some; the assay was immunoSEQ multiplex PCR. The sample data list about 30,000 clones. Study-wide findings and caveats: Antigen-driven expansion was suggested because donor-specific Tregs expanded more than all Tregs in tolerant patients.

Between the trimmed V and J ends, which lost 0 bases and 4 bases, there was a span of 9 bases. The CDR3 totals 15 residues. Details on this clone: Its specificity is not known. Read data end 3 residues before the CDR3 end; the end is taken from the germline J gene.

CD4+CD25+CD127- Tregs, CD4+CD25- non-Tregs, CD4 and CD8 cells were sorted. The sample consisted of CD8+ T cells from blood, taken before the transplant. The TCR was taken from a human donor who received a combined kidney and bone marrow transplant. The chain has TRBV23-1 and TRBJ1-4; D uncertain. TRBV23-1 is known as an ORF, though its function is uncertain. The CDR3 bases that were read are TGCGCCAGCAGTCAATCGTGGGCCGATAATGAAAAA. Its translation: CASSQSWADNEK. The full-length CDR3 reads as CASSQSWADNEKLFF.